These 20 T cell receptor beta chains share one sample of origin, sequenced in a study of blood T cell repertoires in COVID-19. Sequencing used immunoSEQ multiplex PCR; TCRdb keeps in-frame clones, though not all of them. Here the sample spans about 75,000 clones, 88% being singletons. Material: peripheral blood. The receptors stem from a human donor in a cohort sampled during active COVID-19.

The chain carries TRBV7-9 and TRBJ1-2; 7 positions agree with TRBD1. Germline V CDR1 and CDR2: SEHNR, FQNEAQ (reference sequence). The CDR3 totals 14 residues. V lost 4 bases and J lost 7; bases outside the gene matches: 9. The CDR3 is CASSSQQGTAGYTF. CDR3 DNA: TGTGCCAGCAGCTCCCAACAGGGGACGGCTGGCTACACCTTC.

The rearrangement joins TRBV6-5 to TRBJ2-7; 10 nucleotides agree with TRBD1. Germline CDR1 MNHEY, CDR2 SVGAGI. The CDR3 consists of 14 residues. After removal of 7 bases from V and 7 bases from J, the junction contained 10 bases not matched to a gene. Here the CDR3 DNA reads TGTGCCAGCACCAGCGACAGGGGGCTCCGGGAGCAGTACTTC. Translation gives CASTSDRGLREQYF.

This clone was counted between two and nine times. The chain couples TRBV30 to TRBJ1-2; 7 bases are shared with TRBD1. This CDR3 contains 13 residues. V was pared by 1 base and J by 5 bases, with 4 bases of the junction left unmatched. Germline CDR1 GTSNPN, CDR2 SVGIG (reference sequence). The CDR3: CAWSEGAEYGYTF. The CDR3 nucleotides are TGTGCCTGGAGTGAGGGGGCAGAATATGGCTACACCTTC.

The chain has TRBV7-2 and TRBJ1-1, with TRBD1 matching over 7 bases. Germline assignment: CDR1 SGHTA and CDR2 FQGNSA. The CDR3 sequence is 17 residues long. Trimming removed 4 bases from V and 4 bases from J; junction bases left unmatched: 15. CDR3 region: CASSSSTGLGGGTEAFF. CDR3 nucleotides: TGTGCCAGCAGCTCATCGACAGGGCTGGGTGGGGGCACTGAAGCTTTCTTT.

This clone was seen a handful of times. The V gene is TRBV18, the J gene TRBJ2-1; 8 positions agree with TRBD2. The ends lost 2 bases at V and 5 bases at J; junction bases unmatched: 11. This CDR3 has 17 amino acids. Germline V lookup: CDR1 KGHSH, CDR2 LQKENI. CDR3 residues: CASSPFPAGVSNNEQFF. The CDR3 nucleotides are TGTGCCAGCTCACCATTTCCAGCGGGAGTCTCAAACAATGAGCAGTTCTTC.

This rearrangement joins TRBV4-2 to TRBJ1-6; D is perhaps TRBD1 (5 bases). CDR1 and CDR2 (germline): LGHNA, YNFKEQ. CDR3 size: 16 residues. Trimming removed 0 bases from V and 10 bases from J, with 16 bases in between. The CDR3 sequence: CASSQDGRGNLSPLHF. CDR3 DNA sequence: TGTGCCAGCAGCCAAGACGGGAGGGGTAATTTATCACCCCTCCACTTT.

The rearrangement joins TRBV5-1 to TRBJ2-1; 9 nucleotides align to TRBD2. The germline CDR1 and CDR2 sequences are SGHRS and YFSETQ. This CDR3 contains 20 residues. The V and J ends lost 1 base and 8 bases, in that order; junction bases with no gene match: 22. The CDR3 region is CASSLRLAESFNSPDYEQFF. In DNA form, the CDR3 reads TGCGCCAGCAGCTTGAGACTAGCGGAGTCCTTTAATTCCCCCGATTATGAGCAGTTCTTC.

The CDR3 here is CASSSGQGGNYGYTF. The CDR3 bases are TGTGCCAGCAGCTCCGGACAGGGTGGTAACTATGGCTACACCTTC. This chain connects TRBV27 to TRBJ1-2; 8 nucleotides match TRBD1. V gave up 6 bases and J gave up 1 base; unmatched junction bases: 7. This CDR3 contains 15 residues. Per germline, CDR1 MNHEY and CDR2 SMNVEV (reference sequence).

CDR3 coding DNA: TGTGCCAGCCGGTCCGGGACTGCTTCAGATACGCAGTATTTT. Its translation: CASRSGTASDTQYF. The chain is built from TRBV2 and TRBJ2-3, with a weak D call TRBD2 (6 bases). Trimming removed 8 bases from V and 4 bases from J, with 16 bases in between. The CDR3 loop spans 14 amino acids. Germline lookup yields CDR1 SNHLY and CDR2 FYNNEI.

The chain is built from TRBV28 and TRBJ1-3; D gene unclear. This CDR3 has 14 amino acids. V lost 5 bases and J 0 bases, leaving 8 bases between the germline ends. Looked up from germline, CDR1 is MDHEN and CDR2 is SYDVKM. Here the CDR3 reads CASSPGGSGNTIYF. The CDR3 coding sequence is TGTGCCAGCAGTCCCGGCGGCTCTGGAAACACCATATATTTT.

This clone was seen a single time. The CDR3 loop reads CASRSTGGPSYNEQFF. Here the CDR3 DNA reads TGTGCCAGTAGGAGCACGGGGGGCCCGTCCTACAATGAGCAGTTCTTC. The genes are TRBV19 and TRBJ2-1; a weak D match, TRBD2 (7 bases). V lost 6 bases to trimming and J lost 1 base, with 16 bases between them. The length of the CDR3 is 16 residues. Germline lookup yields CDR1 LNHDA and CDR2 SQIVND (reference sequence). Full variable domain (outside the CDR3, taken from reference TRBV19 and TRBJ2-1): DGGITQSPKYLFRKEGQNVTLSCEQNLNHDAMYWYRQDPGQGLRLIYYSQIVNDFQKGDIAEGYSVSREKKESFPLTVTSAQKNPTAFYLCASRSTGGPSYNEQFFGPGTRLTVL.

The chain has TRBV18 and TRBJ2-2; the match to TRBD2 covers 10 bases. Germline CDR1 KGHSH, CDR2 LQKENI. V dropped 3 bases and J dropped 5; count of bases not matched to a gene: 6. This CDR3 spans 16 amino acids. CDR3 DNA sequence: TGTGCCAGCTCACCCTCTAGCGGGGGTAAAACCGGGGAGCTGTTTTTT. The encoded protein is CASSPSSGGKTGELFF.

The chain uses TRBV27 and TRBJ2-7; TRBD1 aligns across 8 bases. The germline V gene has CDR1 MNHEY and CDR2 SMNVEV (reference sequence). This CDR3 is 14 amino acids long. Losses at the gene ends were 5 bases for V and 1 base for J; bases not matched to a gene: 4. The CDR3 loop is CASSLGQGSYEQYF. CDR3 bases: TGTGCCAGCAGTCTAGGACAGGGTTCCTACGAGCAGTACTTC.

This clone occurred a few times. CDR3 DNA: TGTGCCAGCAGTGACAGGGGGCGAGACCACACCATATATTTT. Translation: CASSDRGRDHTIYF. This sequence joins TRBV28 and TRBJ1-3; TRBD1 agrees at 10 bases. Germline lookup yields CDR1 MDHEN and CDR2 SYDVKM. V was pared by 5 bases and J by 8 bases, with 6 bases of the junction left unmatched. This CDR3 comprises 14 residues.

V and J are TRBV5-1 and TRBJ2-2; 10 positions agree with TRBD1. J was trimmed by 4 bases and V by 2 bases; bases with no gene match: 5. Germline CDR1 and CDR2: SGHRS and YFSETQ. CDR3 length: 16 residues. CDR3 amino acids: CASSLTGQGSTGELFF. Here the CDR3 DNA reads TGCGCCAGCAGCTTAACGGGACAGGGGAGCACCGGGGAGCTGTTTTTT.

This clone was counted a single time. The chain joins TRBV28 to TRBJ2-4; 7 bases fit TRBD1. Germline trimming cut 5 bases from V and 0 bases from J; bases unmatched to any gene: 10. The germline V gene encodes CDR1 MDHEN and CDR2 SYDVKM. The CDR3 runs to 17 residues. For the CDR3, the DNA is TGTGCCAGCAGTAAAAGGACAGGAACCATAGCCAAAAACATTCAGTACTTC. Its protein is CASSKRTGTIAKNIQYF.

The chain uses TRBV10-3 and TRBJ1-6; D ambiguous. The CDR3 extends over 15 amino acids. From germline, CDR1 is ENHRY and CDR2 SYGVKD. V was trimmed by 9 bases and J by 0 bases, leaving 12 bases between them. CDR3 amino acids: CAISLRGSYNSPLHF. CDR3 DNA: TGTGCCATTTCCCTCAGAGGCTCCTATAATTCACCCCTCCACTTT.

This clone was detected only a few times. This chain links TRBV5-8 with TRBJ1-4; D is perhaps TRBD1 (5 bases). The CDR3 has 15 residues. Per the germline V gene, CDR1 is SGHTS and CDR2 is YDEGEE. Trimming took off 6 bases at V and 0 bases at J, with 12 bases between the two ends. CDR3 sequence (DNA): TGTGCCAGCAACCCGGGGGGGGCAACTAATGAAAAACTGTTTTTT. Translation gives CASNPGGATNEKLFF.

The genes are TRBV10-3 and TRBJ2-3; TRBD2 matches at 8 bases. V was clipped by 11 bases and J by 5 bases; unmatched bases: 9. The CDR3 is 13 residues long. Germline CDR1 and CDR2: ENHRY and SYGVKD. The CDR3 protein is CALRGGIGDTQYF. In nucleotides, the CDR3 is TGTGCCCTCCGCGGGGGGATAGGAGATACGCAGTATTTT.

The CDR3 protein is CASSLEADSRTQYF. The DNA for the CDR3 is TGTGCCAGCAGCTTAGAGGCAGATAGCAGAACCCAGTACTTC. The chain employs TRBV7-7 and TRBJ2-5; D is uncertain. V gave up 1 base and J gave up 8 bases, with 14 bases separating them. Germline V gives CDR1 SSHAT, CDR2 FNYEAQ (reference sequence). The CDR3 contains 14 residues.